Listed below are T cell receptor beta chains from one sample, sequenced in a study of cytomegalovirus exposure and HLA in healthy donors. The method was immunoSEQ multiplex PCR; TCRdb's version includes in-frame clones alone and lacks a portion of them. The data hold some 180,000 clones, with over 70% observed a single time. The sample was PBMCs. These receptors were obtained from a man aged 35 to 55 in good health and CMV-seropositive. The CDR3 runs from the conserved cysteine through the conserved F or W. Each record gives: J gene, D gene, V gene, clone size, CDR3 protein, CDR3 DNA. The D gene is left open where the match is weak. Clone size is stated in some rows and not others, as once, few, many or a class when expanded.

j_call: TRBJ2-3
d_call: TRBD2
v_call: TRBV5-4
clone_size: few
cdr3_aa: CASSLGLAGSTDTQYF
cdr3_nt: TGTGCCAGCAGCTTGGGACTAGCCGGAAGCACAGATACGCAGTATTTT

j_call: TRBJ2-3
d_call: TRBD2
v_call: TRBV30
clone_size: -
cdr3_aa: CAWSVSGLATDTQYF
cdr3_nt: TGTGCCTGGAGTGTCTCGGGACTAGCAACAGATACGCAGTATTTT

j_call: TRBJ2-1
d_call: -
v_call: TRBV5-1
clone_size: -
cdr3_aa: CASTQGYNEQFF
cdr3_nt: TGCGCCAGCACGCAGGGGTACAATGAGCAGTTCTTC

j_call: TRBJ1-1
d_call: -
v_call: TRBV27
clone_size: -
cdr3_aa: CASSLYNRVSTEAFF
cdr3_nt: TGTGCCAGCAGTTTATACAACAGGGTGAGCACTGAAGCTTTCTTT

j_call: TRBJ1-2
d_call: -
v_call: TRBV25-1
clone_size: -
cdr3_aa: CASRAMGGSYGYTF
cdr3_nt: TGTGCCAGCAGAGCTATGGGGGGGTCATATGGCTACACCTTC

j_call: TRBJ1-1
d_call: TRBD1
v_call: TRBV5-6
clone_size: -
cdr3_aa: CASSLAGQGPLLFEAFF
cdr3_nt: TGTGCCAGCAGCTTGGCGGGACAGGGACCGCTGCTTTTCGAAGCTTTCTTT

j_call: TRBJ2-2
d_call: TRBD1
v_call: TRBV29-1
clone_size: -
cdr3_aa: CSVPRTGTNTGELFF
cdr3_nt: TGCAGCGTTCCGAGGACAGGGACGAACACCGGGGAGCTGTTTTTT

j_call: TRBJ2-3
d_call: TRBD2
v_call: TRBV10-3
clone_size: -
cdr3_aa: CAISLAGSTDTQYF
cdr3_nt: TGTGCCATCAGTCTAGCGGGTAGCACAGATACGCAGTATTTT

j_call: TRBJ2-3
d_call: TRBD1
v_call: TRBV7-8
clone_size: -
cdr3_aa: CASSVTGALVTDTQYF
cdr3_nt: TGTGCCAGCAGCGTGACAGGGGCGCTAGTTACAGATACGCAGTATTTT

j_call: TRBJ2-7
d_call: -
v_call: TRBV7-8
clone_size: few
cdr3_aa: CASSLNSNSYEQYF
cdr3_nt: TGTGCCAGCAGCTTAAACAGCAATTCCTACGAGCAGTACTTC

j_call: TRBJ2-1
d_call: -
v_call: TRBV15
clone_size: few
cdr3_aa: CATSRDFSNEQFF
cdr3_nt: TGTGCCACCAGCAGAGATTTTAGTAATGAGCAGTTCTTC

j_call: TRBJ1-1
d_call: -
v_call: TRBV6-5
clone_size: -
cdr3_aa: CASSPRRGSAEAFF
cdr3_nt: TGTGCCAGCAGCCCCCGACGGGGTTCGGCTGAAGCTTTCTTT

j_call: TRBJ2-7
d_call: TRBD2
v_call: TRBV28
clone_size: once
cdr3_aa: CASSPSGRAYEQYF
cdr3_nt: TGTGCCAGCAGTCCTAGCGGGAGGGCCTACGAGCAGTACTTC

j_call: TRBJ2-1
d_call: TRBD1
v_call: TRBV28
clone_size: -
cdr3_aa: CASSLGQTGGINEQFF
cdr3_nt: TGTGCCAGCAGTTTAGGTCAAACAGGGGGCATAAATGAGCAGTTCTTC

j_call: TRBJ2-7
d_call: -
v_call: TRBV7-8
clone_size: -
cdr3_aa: CASSLNIVQGRVGPHEQYF
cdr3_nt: TGTGCCAGCAGCTTAAACATTGTGCAGGGGAGGGTGGGCCCGCACGAGCAGTACTTC

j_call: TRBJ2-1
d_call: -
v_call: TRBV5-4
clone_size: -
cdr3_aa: CASSEANTYNEQFF
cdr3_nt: TGTGCCAGCTCTGAGGCGAATACCTACAATGAGCAGTTCTTC

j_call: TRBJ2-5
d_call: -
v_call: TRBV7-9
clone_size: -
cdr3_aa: CASSRDRGLETQYF
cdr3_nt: TGTGCCAGCAGTCGAGACAGAGGCTTAGAGACCCAGTACTTC

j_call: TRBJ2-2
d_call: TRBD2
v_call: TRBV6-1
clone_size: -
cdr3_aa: CASRRVAGETGELFF
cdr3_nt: TGTGCCAGCAGAAGGGTAGCGGGAGAAACCGGGGAGCTGTTTTTT

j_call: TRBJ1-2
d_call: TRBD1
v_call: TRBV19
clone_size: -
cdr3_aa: CASSPQGQANYGYTF
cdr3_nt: TGTGCCAGTAGCCCTCAAGGACAGGCGAACTATGGCTACACCTTC

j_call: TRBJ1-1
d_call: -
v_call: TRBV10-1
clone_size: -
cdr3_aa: CASSHSGANTEAFF
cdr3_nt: TGCGCCAGCAGTCACTCAGGCGCGAACACTGAAGCTTTCTTT

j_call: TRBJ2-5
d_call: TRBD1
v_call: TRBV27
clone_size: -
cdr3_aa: CASRGRDRAEETQYF
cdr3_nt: TGTGCCAGCAGGGGACGGGACAGGGCTGAGGAGACCCAGTACTTC

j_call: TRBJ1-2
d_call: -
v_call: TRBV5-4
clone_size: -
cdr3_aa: CASSLISVYGYTF
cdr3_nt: TGTGCCAGCAGCTTGATATCGGTCTATGGCTACACCTTC

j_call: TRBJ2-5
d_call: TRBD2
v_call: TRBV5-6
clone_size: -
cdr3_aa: CASSLTSGRWRETQYF
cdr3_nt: TGTGCCAGCAGCTTGACTAGCGGGAGATGGAGAGAGACCCAGTACTTC

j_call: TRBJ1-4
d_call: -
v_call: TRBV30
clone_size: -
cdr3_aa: CAWNGQTYEKLFF
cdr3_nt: TGTGCCTGGAACGGCCAGACTTATGAAAAACTGTTTTTT

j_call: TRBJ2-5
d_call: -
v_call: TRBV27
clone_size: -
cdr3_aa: CASRAVGGGPYQETQYF
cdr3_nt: TGTGCCAGCCGAGCAGTTGGGGGGGGCCCGTACCAAGAGACCCAGTACTTC

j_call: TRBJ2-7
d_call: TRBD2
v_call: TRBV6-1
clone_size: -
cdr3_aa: CASSQVASGSHEQYF
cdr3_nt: TGTGCCAGCAGTCAGGTGGCTAGCGGGAGCCACGAGCAGTACTTC

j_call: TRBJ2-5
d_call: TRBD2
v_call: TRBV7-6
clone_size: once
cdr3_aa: CASSFRAGENVETQYF
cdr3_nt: TGTGCCAGCAGCTTCCGAGCGGGAGAAAACGTAGAGACCCAGTACTTC

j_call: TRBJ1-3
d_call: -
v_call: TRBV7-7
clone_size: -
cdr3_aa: CASSATSSGNTIYF
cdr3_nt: TGTGCTAGCAGCGCTACGTCCTCTGGAAACACCATATATTTT

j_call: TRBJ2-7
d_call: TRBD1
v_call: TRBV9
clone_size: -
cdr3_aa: CASSRRQGSYEQYF
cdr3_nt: TGTGCCAGCAGCCGACGACAGGGCTCCTACGAGCAGTACTTC

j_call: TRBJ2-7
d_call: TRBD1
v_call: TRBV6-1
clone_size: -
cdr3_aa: CASSWDSSYEQYF
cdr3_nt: TGTGCCAGCAGCTGGGACAGTTCCTACGAGCAGTACTTC

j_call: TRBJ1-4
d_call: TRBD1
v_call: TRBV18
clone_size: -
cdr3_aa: CASSQTGQDNEKLFF
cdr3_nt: TGTGCCAGCTCACAGACAGGGCAGGATAATGAAAAACTGTTTTTT

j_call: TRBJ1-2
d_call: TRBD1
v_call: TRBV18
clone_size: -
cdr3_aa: CASSPSGQIYGYTF
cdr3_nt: TGTGCCAGCTCACCCTCGGGACAGATCTATGGCTACACCTTC

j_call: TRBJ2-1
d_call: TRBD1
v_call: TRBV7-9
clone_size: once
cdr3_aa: CASSGYRGSSYNEQFF
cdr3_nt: TGTGCCAGCAGCGGATACAGGGGTAGCTCCTACAATGAGCAGTTCTTC

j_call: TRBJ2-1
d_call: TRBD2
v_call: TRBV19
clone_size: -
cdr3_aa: CASSIDGAGGLEQFF
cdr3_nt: TGTGCCAGTAGTATAGATGGTGCGGGAGGGCTTGAGCAGTTCTTC

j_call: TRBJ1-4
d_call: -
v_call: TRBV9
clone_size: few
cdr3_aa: CASSVGRGTTNEKLFF
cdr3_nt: TGTGCCAGCAGCGTGGGTCGGGGTACAACTAATGAAAAACTGTTTTTT

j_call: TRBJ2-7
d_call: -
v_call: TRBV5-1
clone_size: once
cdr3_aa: CASSFGDLSSYEQYF
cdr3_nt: TGCGCCAGCAGCTTTGGGGACTTAAGCTCCTACGAGCAGTACTTC

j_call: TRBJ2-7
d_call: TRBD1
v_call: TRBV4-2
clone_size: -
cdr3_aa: CASSQEWTGGYEQYF
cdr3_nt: TGTGCCAGCAGCCAAGAATGGACAGGGGGCTACGAGCAGTACTTC

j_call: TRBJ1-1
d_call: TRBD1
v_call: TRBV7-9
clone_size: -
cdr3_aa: CASSLPGQGRGNTEAFF
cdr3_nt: TGTGCCAGCAGCTTACCGGGACAGGGAAGGGGGAACACTGAAGCTTTCTTT

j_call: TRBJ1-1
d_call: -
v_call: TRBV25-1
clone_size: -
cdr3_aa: CASTQIADGEAFF
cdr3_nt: TGTGCCAGCACTCAAATTGCGGATGGAGAAGCTTTCTTT

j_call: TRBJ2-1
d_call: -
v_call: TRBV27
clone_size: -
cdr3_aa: CASSSTGLTYNEQFF
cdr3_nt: TGTGCCAGCAGTTCGACAGGCTTGACCTACAATGAGCAGTTCTTC

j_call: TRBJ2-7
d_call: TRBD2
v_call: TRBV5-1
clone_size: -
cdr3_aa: CASSLGLAGGVSSYEQYF
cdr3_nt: TGCGCCAGCAGCTTGGGACTAGCGGGAGGGGTAAGCTCCTACGAGCAGTACTTC